This TCR beta chain was retrieved from a study of T cell changes during pregnancy in multiple sclerosis. The CDR3 loop spans 14 amino acids. V lost 4 bases, J lost 1 base, and 4 bases stayed unmatched. From germline, CDR1 is SGHNT and CDR2 YYREEE (reference sequence). Assay: immunoSEQ multiplex PCR; the TCRdb copy retains only in-frame clones and omits some. The sample contains approximately 44,000 clones, about 90% of which appear only once. This TCR came from a female donor with multiple sclerosis, enrolled in a pregnancy study. The sample consisted of CD4+ T cells from peripheral blood mononuclear cells, taken before pregnancy. The chain carries TRBV5-4 and TRBJ1-1; 7 positions agree with TRBD1. CDR3 nucleotides: TGTGCCAGCAGCCCTGACAGGGCGAACACTGAAGCTTTCTTT. It specifies CASSPDRANTEAFF.